This entry features one T cell receptor (beta chain) sequence. The entry originates in a study of T cells expressing NK-cell markers. Study overall: Within the sequenced cohort of eight donors, seven exhibited HCMV seropositivity and one was seronegative.

Template switching by 5'RACE with UMIs generated the TCR beta cDNA. TCRdb re-called the 5' RACE reads and shows each CDR3 protein once, DNA omitted. This listing includes approximately 550,000 distinct CDR3 sequences. The CDR3 loop spans 15 amino acids. The germline gives CDR1 KGHSH, CDR2 LQKENI. The sequencing input was blood T cells: a sorted CD56 or NKG2C T cell subset, CD4+ or CD8+ T cells, or bulk PBMC T cells (not recorded which). The receptor was derived from a young man in good health. The chain employs TRBV18 and TRBJ2-3; without DNA, the TCRdb call of TRBD1 cannot be checked. CDR3 residues: CASSPGTHSTDTQYF. The complete variable domain, with remaining parts taken from reference TRBV18 and TRBJ2-3, reads NAGVMQNPRHLVRRRGQEARLRCSPMKGHSHVYWYRQLPEEGLKFMVYLQKENIIDESGMPKERFSAEFPKEGPSILRIQQVVRGDSAAYFCASSPGTHSTDTQYFGPGTRLTVL.